This TCR beta chain was sequenced for a study of cytomegalovirus exposure and HLA in healthy donors. Assay used: immunoSEQ multiplex PCR; TCRdb lists only in-frame clones, some missing. This repertoire shows fewer than 90,000 clones, about 94% found once; its top ten account for approximately 2.1%. CDR3 length: 15 amino acids. Germline V gene sequence: CDR1 MNHEY, CDR2 SMNVEV (reference sequence). The V and J ends lost 2 bases and 2 bases respectively, with 7 bases between them. The chain carries TRBV27 and TRBJ2-6, with no clear D. This receptor was obtained from a woman under 30 in good health and CMV-seronegative. Specimen: PBMCs. This chain's CDR3 is CASSLIPAGANVLTF. The CDR3 nucleotides are TGTGCCAGCAGTTTAATTCCGGCTGGGGCCAACGTCCTGACTTTC.